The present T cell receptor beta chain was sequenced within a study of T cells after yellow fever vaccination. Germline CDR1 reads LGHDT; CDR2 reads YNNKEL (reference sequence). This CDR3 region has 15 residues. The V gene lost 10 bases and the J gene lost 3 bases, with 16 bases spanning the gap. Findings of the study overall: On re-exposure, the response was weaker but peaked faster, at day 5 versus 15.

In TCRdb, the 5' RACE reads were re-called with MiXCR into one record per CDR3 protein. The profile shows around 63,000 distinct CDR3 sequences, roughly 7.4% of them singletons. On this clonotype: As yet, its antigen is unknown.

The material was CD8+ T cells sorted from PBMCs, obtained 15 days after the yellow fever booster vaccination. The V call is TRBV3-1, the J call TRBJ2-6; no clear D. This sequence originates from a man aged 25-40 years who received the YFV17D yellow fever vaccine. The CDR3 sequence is CATSHGVGGANVLTF. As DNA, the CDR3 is TGTGCCACCTCCCATGGCGTTGGTGGGGCCAACGTCCTGACTTTC. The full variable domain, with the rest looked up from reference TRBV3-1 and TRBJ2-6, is DTAVSQTPKYLVTQMGNDKSIKCEQNLGHDTMYWYKQDSKKFLKIMFSYNNKELIINETVPNRFSPKSPDKAHLNLHINSLELGDSAVYFCATSHGVGGANVLTFGAGSRLTVL.